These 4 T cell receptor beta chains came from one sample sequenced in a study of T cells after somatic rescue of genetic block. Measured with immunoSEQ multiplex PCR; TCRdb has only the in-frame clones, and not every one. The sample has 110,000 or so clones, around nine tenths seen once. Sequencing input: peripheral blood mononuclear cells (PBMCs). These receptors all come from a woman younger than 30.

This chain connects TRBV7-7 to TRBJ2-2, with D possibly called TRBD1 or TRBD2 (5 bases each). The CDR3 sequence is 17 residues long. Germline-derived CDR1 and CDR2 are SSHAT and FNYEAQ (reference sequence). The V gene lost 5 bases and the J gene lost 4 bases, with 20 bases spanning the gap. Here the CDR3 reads CASSPHLGGAGTGELFF. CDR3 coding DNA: TGTGCCAGCAGCCCCCATTTAGGTGGGGCGGGCACCGGGGAGCTGTTTTTT. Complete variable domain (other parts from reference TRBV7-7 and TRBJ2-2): GAGVSQSPRYKVTKRGQDVTLRCDPISSHATLYWYQQALGQGPEFLTYFNYEAQPDKSGLPSDRFSAERPEGSISTLTIQRTEQRDSAMYRCASSPHLGGAGTGELFFGEGSRLTVL.

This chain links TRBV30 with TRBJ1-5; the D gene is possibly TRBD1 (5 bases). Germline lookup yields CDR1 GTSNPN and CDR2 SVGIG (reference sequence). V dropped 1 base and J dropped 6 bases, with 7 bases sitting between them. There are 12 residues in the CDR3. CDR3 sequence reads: CAWSERGQPQHF. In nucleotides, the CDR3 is TGTGCCTGGAGTGAAAGGGGTCAGCCCCAGCATTTT.

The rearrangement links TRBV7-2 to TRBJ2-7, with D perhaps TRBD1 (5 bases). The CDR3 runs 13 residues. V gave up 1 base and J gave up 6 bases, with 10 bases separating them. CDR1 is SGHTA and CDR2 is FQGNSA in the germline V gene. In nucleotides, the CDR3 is TGTGCCAGCAGCTTAGAGCAGGGTTCCGAGCAGTACTTC. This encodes CASSLEQGSEQYF.

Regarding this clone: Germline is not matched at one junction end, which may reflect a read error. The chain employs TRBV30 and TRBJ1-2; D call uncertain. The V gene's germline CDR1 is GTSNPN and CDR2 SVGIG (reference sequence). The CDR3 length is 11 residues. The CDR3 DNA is TGTGCCTTCGGAGGGTACTATGGCCACACCTTC. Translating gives CAFGGYYGHTF.